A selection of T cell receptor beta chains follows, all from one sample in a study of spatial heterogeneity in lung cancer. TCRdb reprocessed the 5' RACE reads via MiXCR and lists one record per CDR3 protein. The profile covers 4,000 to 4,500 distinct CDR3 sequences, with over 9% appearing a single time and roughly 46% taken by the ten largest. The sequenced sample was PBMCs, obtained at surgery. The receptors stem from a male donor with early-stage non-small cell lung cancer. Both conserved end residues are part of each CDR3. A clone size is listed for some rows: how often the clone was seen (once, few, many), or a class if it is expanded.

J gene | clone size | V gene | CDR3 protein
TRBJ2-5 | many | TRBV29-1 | CSVHAGGQGETQYF
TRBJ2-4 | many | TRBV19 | CASSIDRGNIQYF
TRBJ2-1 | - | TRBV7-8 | CASSLLAGGRYNEQFF
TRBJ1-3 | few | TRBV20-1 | CSAPGGVDGNTIYF
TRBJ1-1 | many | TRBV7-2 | CASSLDPGVNTEAFF
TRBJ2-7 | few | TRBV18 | CASSPPGVGYEQYF
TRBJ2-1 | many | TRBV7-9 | CASSLGQGTYNEQFF
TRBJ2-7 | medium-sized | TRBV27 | CASSPTSGGGYEQYF
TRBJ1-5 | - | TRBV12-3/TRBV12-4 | CASRAEHQPQHF
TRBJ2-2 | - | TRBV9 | CASSGPGLTNTGELFF
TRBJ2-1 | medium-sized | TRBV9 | CASSPPGQGGFF
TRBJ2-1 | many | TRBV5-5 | CASRKQGAYYNEQFF
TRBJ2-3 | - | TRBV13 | CASSSPDWDTQYF
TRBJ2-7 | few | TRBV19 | CASSIFGETKGYEQYF
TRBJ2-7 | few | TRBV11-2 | CASSLDSEQYF
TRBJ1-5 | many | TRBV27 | CASSLSDSNQPQHF
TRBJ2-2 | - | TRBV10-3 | CAISESSGGASPGELFF
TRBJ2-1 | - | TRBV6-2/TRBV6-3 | CASRTGTILYNEQFF
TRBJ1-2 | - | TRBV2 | CASSGGGQGSYKSYGYTF
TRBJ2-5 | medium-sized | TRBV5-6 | CASSNLMTVQETQYF